This T cell receptor (beta chain) appears in the sequencing data of a study of beta chain features in type 1 diabetes. Per germline, CDR1 SGHNT and CDR2 YYREEE (reference sequence). Unmatched junction bases numbered 7, after V lost 4 bases and J lost 1 base. This CDR3 comprises 16 residues. This clone has a handful of counts. TCRB transcripts that were expressed got sequenced, as all of the isolated RNA had been reverse transcribed. This table comes from immunoSEQ multiplex PCR, and its TCRdb copy is limited to in-frame clones, with some not included. The table has about 220,000 clones, around 9.9% seen once.

This receptor was obtained from a young man in good health. Sequences were obtained from central memory CD4+ T cells from blood. The V and J genes are TRBV5-4 and TRBJ2-2; 7 nucleotides match TRBD1. CDR3 sequence reads: CASSPRDRKNTGELFF. CDR3 DNA: TGTGCCAGCAGCCCCCGGGACAGAAAGAACACCGGGGAGCTGTTTTTT. Based on the CDR3 plus reference TRBV5-4 and TRBJ2-2, the full variable domain is ETGVTQSPTHLIKTRGQQVTLRCSSQSGHNTVSWYQQALGQGPQFIFQYYREEENGRGNFPPRFSGLQFPNYSSELNVNALELDDSALYLCASSPRDRKNTGELFFGEGSRLTVL.